These 27 T cell receptor beta chains originate from one sample sequenced in a study of regulatory T cells in long-lasting Graves disease. The TCR beta library used iRepertoire HTBI primers with Arm-PCR amplification of CDR3. TCRdb used MiXCR to reprocess the multiplex PCR reads, holding one entry per CDR3 protein. The sample carries 360,000 or so distinct CDR3 sequences, 16% recorded once. Indicated time point: newly diagnosed GD, antithyroid drugs for less than 3 months. Researchers made the TCR library from RNA that was extracted from PBMCs. These data were likewise used in another study, on T cells in Graves' hyperthyroidism and ophthalmopathy.

The sequences come from peripheral blood mononuclear cells (PBMCs), collected at new diagnosis, from a patient treated with antithyroid drugs. The receptors come from a man aged 35 to 55 with Graves disease.

A remark on this clonotype: A far larger clone is one base from this, pointing to a likely read error. The CDR3 does not close with the conserved phenylalanine or tryptophan, likely indicating a read error. The chain has TRBV18 and TRBJ2-4; no reliable D call. The J call may be mistaken, given a closer DNA end match to TRBJ2-5. The germline CDR1 and CDR2 sequences are KGHSH and LQKENI. This CDR3 has 13 residues. CDR3 coding DNA: TGTGCCAGCTCACCAGACTTGAGGGAGACCCAGTACGTC. Its translation is CASSPDLRETQYV.

This clonotype was recorded at least ten times. This chain links TRBV4-1 with TRBJ2-7; maybe TRBD1 (6 bases). V was cut by 3 bases and J by 4 bases, with 19 bases left in between. Germline values: CDR1 MGHRA, CDR2 YSYEKL. This CDR3 has 16 amino acids. The CDR3: CASSQYPPDRHYEQYF. The CDR3 bases are TGCGCCAGCAGCCAGTATCCCCCGGACAGACATTACGAGCAGTACTTC.

This clonotype occurred a few times. The genes are TRBV7-3 and TRBJ2-7; D might be TRBD2 (6 bases). CDR3 length equals 13 residues. CDR1 is SGHTA and CDR2 is FQGTGA in the germline V gene. The V end was cut by 8 bases, the J end by 3 bases, with 14 bases between. CDR3: CASDRDFSYEQYF. The CDR3 DNA sequence: TGTGCCAGCGACCGGGACTTTAGCTACGAGCAGTACTTC.

This chain uses TRBV18 with TRBJ2-3; 15 bases are a match to TRBD2. CDR1 is KGHSH, CDR2 LQKENI, per germline. CDR3 length equals 17 residues. Germline trimming cut 9 bases from V and 1 base from J; bases unmatched to any gene: 8. In nucleotides, the CDR3 is TGTGCCAGACCAGGGACTAGCGGGGGGACCCGCACAGATACGCAGTATTTT. Protein product: CARPGTSGGTRTDTQYF.

This clonotype was counted at least ten times. This rearrangement joins TRBV7-7 to TRBJ2-5; D assignment may be TRBD1 or TRBD2 (5 bases each). Trimming took off 5 bases at V and 7 bases at J, with 17 bases between the two ends. Germline V lookup: CDR1 SSHAT, CDR2 FNYEAQ (reference sequence). The CDR3 runs 14 residues. As DNA, the CDR3 is TGTGCCAGCAGCCTAAAGGGGACCCTGGGGACCCAGTACTTC. It translates to CASSLKGTLGTQYF. The whole variable domain, remainder taken from reference TRBV7-7 and TRBJ2-5, is GAGVSQSPRYKVTKRGQDVTLRCDPISSHATLYWYQQALGQGPEFLTYFNYEAQPDKSGLPSDRFSAERPEGSISTLTIQRTEQRDSAMYRCASSLKGTLGTQYFGPGTRLLVL.

The chain couples TRBV20-1 to TRBJ2-3, with TRBD2 identical over 8 bases. The CDR3 consists of 16 residues. Germline assignment: CDR1 DFQATT and CDR2 SNEGSKA (reference sequence). CDR3: CREGDIFGGATDTQYF. As DNA, the CDR3 is TGCAGGGAGGGGGATATTTTCGGGGGGGCCACAGATACGCAGTATTTT.

This clonotype occurred many times. The genes are TRBV13 and TRBJ1-2; D perhaps matches TRBD1 (5 bases). Germline V gene data show CDR1 as PRHDT and CDR2 as FYEKMQ (reference sequence). The CDR3 is made up of 14 amino acids. With 0 bases removed from V and 4 bases from J, the gap between germline ends came to 9 bases. This CDR3 reads CASSLGGLGYGYTF. CDR3 nucleotides: TGTGCCAGCAGCTTAGGGGGGCTGGGCTATGGCTACACCTTC.

The sample holds many counts of this clonotype. CDR3 in DNA: TGTGCCAGCAGCCAAGATTTAGCGGGGGAGAATGAGCAGTACTTC. It specifies CASSQDLAGENEQYF. The chain recombines TRBV3-1 with TRBJ2-7; 9 bases fit TRBD2. This CDR3 comprises 15 residues. CDR1 and CDR2 (germline): LGHDT, YNNKEL (reference sequence). The V gene end was trimmed by 0 bases and the J gene end by 7 bases; junction bases not matched to a gene: 7.

The chain joins TRBV5-1 to TRBJ2-7; 10 bases agree with TRBD1. The CDR3 sequence is 14 residues long. Germline V lookup: CDR1 SGHRS, CDR2 YFSETQ. After removal of 0 bases from V and 6 bases from J, the junction contained 3 bases not matched to a gene. The CDR3 DNA reads TGCGCCAGCAGCTTGGGGGACAGGGGCCGCGAGCAGTACTTC. It codes for CASSLGDRGREQYF.

This clonotype has ten or more counts. The V gene is TRBV12-3 or TRBV12-4, the J gene TRBJ2-1; the D gene is possibly TRBD2 (5 bases). V was cut by 1 base and J by 1 base, with 8 bases left in between. The CDR3 runs to 15 residues. The CDR3 DNA is TGTGCCAGCAGTTTAGACAGCGGTTCCTACAATGAGCAGTTCTTC. As protein: CASSLDSGSYNEQFF.

This clonotype was seen ten or more times. The chain couples TRBV5-1 to TRBJ2-3; D gene ambiguous. The germline V gene encodes CDR1 SGHRS and CDR2 YFSETQ. The V gene lost 0 bases and the J gene lost 2 bases, with 13 bases spanning the gap. This CDR3 is 16 amino acids long. CDR3 protein: CASSLGSSYFTDTQYF. The CDR3 nucleotides read TGCGCCAGCAGCTTGGGGTCATCTTACTTCACAGATACGCAGTATTTT. Complete variable domain (other parts from reference TRBV5-1 and TRBJ2-3): KAGVTQTPRYLIKTRGQQVTLSCSPISGHRSVSWYQQTPGQGLQFLFEYFSETQRNKGNFPGRFSGRQFSNSRSEMNVSTLELGDSALYLCASSLGSSYFTDTQYFGPGTRLTVL.

In regard to this clonotype: One base away lies a much larger clone, so this may be a sequencing read error. The rearrangement links TRBV5-1 to TRBJ1-4; D is unclear. The germline V gene encodes CDR1 SGHRS and CDR2 YFSETQ. This CDR3 contains 14 residues. The CDR3 spells CASSPFATNEKLLF. The CDR3 region has the DNA TGCGCCAGCAGCCCATTTGCAACTAATGAAAAACTGCTTTTT.

This clonotype showed up many times. This rearrangement joins TRBV6-1 to TRBJ2-5; 8 bases match TRBD1. V lost 1 base, J lost 0 bases, and 1 base stayed unmatched. CDR3 length: 15 amino acids. Germline values: CDR1 MNHNS, CDR2 SASEGT. CDR3 DNA: TGTGCCAGCAGTGAAGGGGACAGGTACCAAGAGACCCAGTACTTC. Protein sequence: CASSEGDRYQETQYF.

This clonotype was seen ten or more times. This sequence joins TRBV18 and TRBJ2-7, with D maybe TRBD1 (7 bases). The CDR3 sequence is 16 residues long. CDR1 is KGHSH and CDR2 is LQKENI in the germline V gene. Trimming left V 0 bases short and J 2 bases short, with 14 bases between. The CDR3, as DNA: TGTGCCAGCTCACCACCGGGGCAGGGGGGCACCTACGAGCAGTACTTC. The encoded protein is CASSPPGQGGTYEQYF.

The chain uses TRBV20-1 and TRBJ1-6, with a possible D match to TRBD1 (5 bases). V dropped 1 base and J dropped 6 bases, with 13 bases sitting between them. CDR1 and CDR2 (germline): DFQATT, SNEGSKA (reference sequence). This CDR3 has 15 amino acids. CDR3 loop: CSARGQGLANSPLHF. The CDR3 DNA sequence: TGCAGTGCTAGAGGTCAGGGTTTAGCTAATTCACCCCTCCACTTT.

This clonotype was seen a handful of times. This chain joins TRBV5-1 and TRBJ1-5; tentatively, D is TRBD1 (5 bases). The V and J ends lost 4 bases and 8 bases respectively, with 19 bases between them. There are 15 residues in the CDR3. CDR1 SGHRS and CDR2 YFSETQ come from the germline V gene. CDR3: CASSPEGRDFEPQHF. The CDR3 DNA sequence: TGCGCCAGCAGCCCGGAGGGCAGGGACTTTGAGCCCCAGCATTTT.

This clonotype was counted a single time. J is TRBJ2-3 and V is TRBV5-6; the match to TRBD2 covers 7 bases. Trimming cost V 0 bases and J 1 base; bases outside gene matches: 14. The CDR3 is 19 amino acids. Per germline, CDR1 SGHDT and CDR2 YYEEEE. CDR3 amino acids: CASSLAGGFSLGGTDTQYF. CDR3 nucleotides: TGTGCCAGCAGCTTGGCCGGGGGGTTCAGTCTCGGCGGCACAGATACGCAGTATTTT.

This clonotype was counted at least ten times. The chain employs TRBV20-1 and TRBJ2-5; 8 bases fit TRBD2. V was clipped by 3 bases and J by 5 bases; unmatched bases: 2. The CDR3 loop spans 12 amino acids. CDR1 is DFQATT, CDR2 SNEGSKA, per germline (reference sequence). CDR3 protein: CSASTGGETQYF. The CDR3 DNA sequence: TGCAGTGCTAGTACGGGGGGGGAGACCCAGTACTTC.

This clonotype has ten or more counts. The genes are TRBV20-1 and TRBJ1-2; D gene unclear. The CDR3 sequence is 11 residues long. Germline CDR1 reads DFQATT; CDR2 reads SNEGSKA (reference sequence). V was cut by 7 bases and J by 4 bases, with 10 bases left in between. This chain's CDR3 is CSGWEGYGYTF. CDR3 nucleotide sequence: TGCAGTGGATGGGAGGGCTATGGCTACACCTTC.

The chain carries TRBV7-2 and TRBJ2-3; 8 bases agree with TRBD2. CDR3 length equals 14 residues. The germline CDR1 and CDR2 sequences are SGHTA and FQGNSA. Trimming removed 3 bases from V and 8 bases from J; junction bases left unmatched: 7. This CDR3 reads CASSFAGGRGTQYF. CDR3 nucleotide sequence: TGTGCCAGCAGCTTCGCGGGGGGCCGGGGTACGCAGTATTTT.

This clonotype is labeled large. One end of the junction is discordant with germline, which a read error may explain. V and J are TRBV4-1 and TRBJ2-7, with a weak D call TRBD1 (6 bases). Germline assignment: CDR1 MGHRA and CDR2 YSYEKL. The CDR3 is made up of 17 amino acids. This CDR3 is CASSQGGIQGISYEQYF. The CDR3 bases are TGTGCCAGCAGCCAAGGGGGAATACAGGGAATCTCCTACGAGCAGTACTTC.

This chain connects TRBV7-3 to TRBJ2-5, with D unclear. CDR1 is SGHTA and CDR2 is FQGTGA in the germline V gene. The V end was cut by 1 base, the J end by 1 base, with 4 bases between. The CDR3 length is 13 residues. The CDR3 region is CASSLIGQETQYF. The CDR3 coding sequence is TGTGCCAGCAGCTTAATAGGCCAAGAGACCCAGTACTTC.

This clonotype was found many times. CDR3 residues: CASSPVRLSQGTQYF. The CDR3 nucleotides read TGTGCCAGCAGTCCGGTGAGACTGTCCCAGGGGACCCAGTACTTC. V usage is TRBV28 and J usage is TRBJ2-5; TRBD1 might be the D (5 bases). The V end lost 5 bases, the J end lost 7 bases, and 20 bases lay between the germline ends. The CDR3 runs to 15 residues. The germline gives CDR1 MDHEN, CDR2 SYDVKM.

There are many counts of this clonotype. The V and J genes are TRBV5-1 and TRBJ1-1; D unresolved. The germline V gene has CDR1 SGHRS and CDR2 YFSETQ. V lost 0 bases to trimming and J lost 0 bases, with 15 bases between them. This CDR3 spans 17 amino acids. The CDR3, as DNA: TGCGCCAGCAGCTTGGACCCGGTGAGACGGATGAACACTGAAGCTTTCTTT. Its translation is CASSLDPVRRMNTEAFF.

Many counts were recorded for this clonotype. The V and J genes are TRBV11-2 and TRBJ2-7, with 7 bases aligning to TRBD1. Germline trimming cut 3 bases from V and 2 bases from J; bases unmatched to any gene: 4. This CDR3 has 14 amino acids. Germline CDR1 is SGHAT and CDR2 is FQNNGV. Here the CDR3 reads CASSFRGNPYEQYF. The CDR3 DNA reads TGTGCCAGCAGCTTCAGGGGGAACCCCTACGAGCAGTACTTC.

The sample holds a few counts of this clonotype. CDR3: CSARGLDTSGNTIYF. The CDR3 DNA reads as TGCAGTGCTAGAGGCCTAGACACCTCTGGAAACACCATATATTTT. V gene TRBV20-1 combines with J gene TRBJ1-3; D is ambiguous. Trimming removed 1 base from V and 0 bases from J, with 10 bases in between. This CDR3 is 15 amino acids long. Germline-derived CDR1 and CDR2 are DFQATT and SNEGSKA (reference sequence).

This clonotype was seen ten or more times. The CDR3 sequence is CSARAWREGQGWETQYF. The DNA of the CDR3 is TGCAGTGCTAGAGCTTGGCGCGAGGGACAGGGCTGGGAGACCCAGTACTTC. The chain has TRBV20-1 and TRBJ2-5; 9 bases fit TRBD1. CDR1 is DFQATT, CDR2 SNEGSKA, per germline (reference sequence). With 1 base clipped from V and 5 bases from J, the junction kept 14 bases outside the gene matches. This CDR3 is built from 17 residues.